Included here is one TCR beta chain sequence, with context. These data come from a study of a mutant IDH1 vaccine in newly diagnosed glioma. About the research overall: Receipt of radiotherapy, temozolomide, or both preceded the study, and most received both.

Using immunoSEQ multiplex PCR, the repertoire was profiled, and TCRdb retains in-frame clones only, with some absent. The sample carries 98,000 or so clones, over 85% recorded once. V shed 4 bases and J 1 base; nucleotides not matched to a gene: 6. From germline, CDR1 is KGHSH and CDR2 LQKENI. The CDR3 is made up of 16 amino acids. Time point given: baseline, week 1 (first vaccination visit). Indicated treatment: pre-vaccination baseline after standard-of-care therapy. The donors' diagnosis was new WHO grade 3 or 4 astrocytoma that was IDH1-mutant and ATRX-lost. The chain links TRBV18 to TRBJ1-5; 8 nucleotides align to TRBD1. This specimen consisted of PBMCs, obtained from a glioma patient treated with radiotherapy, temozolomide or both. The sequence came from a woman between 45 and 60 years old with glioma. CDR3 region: CASSLDRGVSNQPQHF. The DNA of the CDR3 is TGTGCCAGCTCACTTGACAGGGGAGTAAGCAATCAGCCCCAGCATTTT.